These 3 T cell receptor beta chains were all obtained from the same sample, sequenced in a study of regulatory T cells in long-lasting Graves disease. Time point: newly diagnosed GD, antithyroid drugs for less than 3 months. After RNA was extracted from PBMCs, the TCR library was made from it. For TCR beta, libraries came from iRepertoire HTBI primers and Arm-PCR of CDR3 regions. TCRdb reprocessed the multiplex PCR reads with MiXCR, giving one entry per CDR3 protein. The sample consists of 550,000 to 650,000 distinct CDR3 sequences, 15% to 20% of them appearing once. These data were also reused for a study on T cells in Graves' hyperthyroidism and ophthalmopathy.

Here the sequenced sample was peripheral blood mononuclear cells (PBMCs), taken at new diagnosis, from a patient treated with antithyroid drugs. The source is a man aged 18-30 years with Graves disease.

In the case of this clonotype: With only one base between it and a far larger clone, this is likely a read error. The chain couples TRBV12-3 or TRBV12-4 to TRBJ2-7, with 7 bases that match TRBD1. This CDR3 contains 14 residues. Trimming at V came to 3 bases and at J to 7 bases, leaving 9 bases not matched to a gene. In nucleotides, the CDR3 is TGTGCCAGCAGTTTGCCACAGGGGAACAATGAGCAGTACTTC. Its translation is CASSLPQGNNEQYF.

V is TRBV4-1 and J is TRBJ2-5; D is undetermined. CDR1 MGHRA and CDR2 YSYEKL come from the germline V gene. The V and J ends lost 4 bases and 2 bases respectively, with 11 bases between them. The CDR3 totals 14 residues. The CDR3 nucleotides read TGCGCCAGCAGCCGGACGGGCAGACAAGAGACCCAGTACTTC. Translating it yields CASSRTGRQETQYF.

This clonotype was observed at least ten times. The V and J genes are TRBV5-1 and TRBJ1-1; D unresolved. Germline V lookup: CDR1 SGHRS, CDR2 YFSETQ. Trimming took off 5 bases at V and 3 bases at J, with 17 bases between the two ends. CDR3 length: 15 residues. The CDR3 loop reads CASRLKVAGDTEAFF. In DNA form, the CDR3 reads TGCGCCAGCAGGTTAAAGGTGGCTGGAGACACTGAAGCTTTCTTT.